Following are 2 T cell receptor beta chains from one sample sequenced in a study of molecular identifiers for immune sequencing clone quantification. MiXCR, run by TCRdb on the PCR reads, gives a single entry per CDR3 protein. The sample contains hundreds of thousands of distinct CDR3 sequences, around 25% of which appear only once. The sequencing input was naive CD8+ T cells from blood, with Jurkat cell RNA spiked in. The subset denotes: FACS-sorted CD8+CD4-CCR7+CD45RA+ naive T cells. The receptors shown here come from a human donor in good health. Some libraries in this study had Jurkat cell RNA spiked in.

This clonotype was counted many times. The chain couples TRBV4-1 to TRBJ2-7, with no clear D. CDR3 length equals 15 residues. Trimming removed 1 base at V and 0 bases at J, with 10 bases between. Germline V gives CDR1 MGHRA, CDR2 YSYEKL. The CDR3 sequence is CASSQGRASSYEQYF. The CDR3 DNA is TGCGCCAGCAGCCAAGGTCGAGCCAGCTCCTACGAGCAGTACTTC.

This clonotype was observed at least ten times. This sequence joins TRBV2 and TRBJ2-7; 8 nucleotides align to TRBD2. CDR3 length: 12 amino acids. The J segment lost 5 bases and the V segment lost 10 bases, leaving 7 bases of the junction unmatched. CDR1 is SNHLY and CDR2 is FYNNEI in the germline V gene. As DNA, the CDR3 is TGTGCCACGGGACTAGTTCTCCACGAGCAGTACTTC. Protein: CATGLVLHEQYF.